This T cell receptor beta chain was observed in a study of radiotherapy plus CTLA-4 blockade in lung cancer. Study background: Objective responses were documented in under 20% of patients, with disease control in around 31%.

Germline CDR1 is SQVTM and CDR2 is ANQGSEA. The length of the CDR3 is 18 residues. With V trimmed by 8 bases and J by 5 bases, 22 bases remained unmatched. Generated by immunoSEQ multiplex PCR, the TCRdb table keeps only in-frame clones and is missing some. The sample holds about 120,000 clones, 78% seen once. The sample consisted of peripheral blood, taken from a patient treated with radiotherapy plus ipilimumab. The rearrangement uses TRBV29-1 and TRBJ2-2; 8 positions agree with TRBD2. The source of this sequence is a human donor with non-small cell lung cancer who had a partial response to radiotherapy plus ipilimumab. The CDR3 sequence is CSLAIWGGGRPGTGELFF. CDR3 nucleotides: TGCAGCCTAGCGATATGGGGGGGCGGGAGGCCGGGAACCGGGGAGCTGTTTTTT.